The T cell receptor (beta chain) described here comes from a study of graft-versus-host responses after intestinal transplantation. Turning to the study itself: Each transplant was multivisceral, liver-intestinal, or isolated intestinal.

The assay was immunoSEQ multiplex PCR, and TCRdb's table has in-frame clones only and misses some. The sample consists of around 28,000 clones, around four fifths of them appearing once. The study's findings and limits: Allograft clonal ratios (graft-versus-host to host-versus-graft) were high in patients who had graft-donor T cell macrochimerism. Marrow from the recipient contained GvH clones, some of which had appeared first in ileum or blood.

V was clipped by 1 base and J by 0 bases, with 5 bases between them. Germline CDR1 and CDR2: SGHDT and YYEEEE. The CDR3 is 15 amino acids. About this clone itself: Its target is not known.

The sample consisted of PBMCs, taken 28 days after intestinal transplant. The gene calls are TRBV5-6 and TRBJ2-6; no clear D gene. This receptor was taken from a human patient who received an intestinal transplant, so some T cells may come from the graft donor. The CDR3 nucleotides read TGTGCCAGCAGCTTGCAGTTCTCTGGGGCCAACGTCCTGACTTTC. It yields the protein CASSLQFSGANVLTF.